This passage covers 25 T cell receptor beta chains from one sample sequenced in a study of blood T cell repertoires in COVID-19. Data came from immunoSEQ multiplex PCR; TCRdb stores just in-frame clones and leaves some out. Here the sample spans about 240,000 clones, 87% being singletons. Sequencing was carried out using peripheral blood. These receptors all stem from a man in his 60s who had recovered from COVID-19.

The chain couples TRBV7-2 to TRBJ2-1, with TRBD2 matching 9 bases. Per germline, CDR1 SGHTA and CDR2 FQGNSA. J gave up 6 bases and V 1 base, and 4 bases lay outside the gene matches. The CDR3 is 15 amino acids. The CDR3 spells CASSLVAGALNEQFF. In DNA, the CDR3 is TGTGCCAGCAGCTTAGTAGCGGGGGCCCTCAATGAGCAGTTCTTC.

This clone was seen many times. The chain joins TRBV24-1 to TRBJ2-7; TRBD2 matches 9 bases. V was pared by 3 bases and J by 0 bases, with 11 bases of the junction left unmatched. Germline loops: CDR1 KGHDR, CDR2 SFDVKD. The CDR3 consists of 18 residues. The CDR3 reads CATSDPRGGAGGSYEQYV. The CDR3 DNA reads TGTGCCACCAGTGATCCGCGTGGGGGAGCGGGGGGCTCCTACGAGCAGTACGTC.

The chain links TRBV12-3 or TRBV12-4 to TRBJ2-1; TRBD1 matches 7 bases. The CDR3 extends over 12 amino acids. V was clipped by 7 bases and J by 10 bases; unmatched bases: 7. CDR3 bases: TGTGCCAGCACCACACAGGGGATAGAGCAGTTCTTC. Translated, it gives CASTTQGIEQFF.

The CDR3 DNA is TGCGCCAGCAGGCAGCGGGGGGAAAGCACAGATACGCAGTATTTT. The encoded protein is CASRQRGESTDTQYF. V and J are TRBV5-1 and TRBJ2-3, with 9 positions matching TRBD2. Germline values: CDR1 SGHRS, CDR2 YFSETQ. Trimming cost V 5 bases and J 0 bases; bases outside gene matches: 4. This CDR3 has 15 residues.

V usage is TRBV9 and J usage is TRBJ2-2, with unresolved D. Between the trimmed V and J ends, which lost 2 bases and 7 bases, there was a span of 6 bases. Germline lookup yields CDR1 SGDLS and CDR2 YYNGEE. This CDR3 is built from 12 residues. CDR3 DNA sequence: TGTGCCAGCAGCGTCGGTCTCGGGGAGCTGTTTTTT. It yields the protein CASSVGLGELFF. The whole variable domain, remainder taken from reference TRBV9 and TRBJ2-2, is DSGVTQTPKHLITATGQRVTLRCSPRSGDLSVYWYQQSLDQGLQFLIQYYNGEERAKGNILERFSAQQFPDLHSELNLSSLELGDSALYFCASSVGLGELFFGEGSRLTVL.

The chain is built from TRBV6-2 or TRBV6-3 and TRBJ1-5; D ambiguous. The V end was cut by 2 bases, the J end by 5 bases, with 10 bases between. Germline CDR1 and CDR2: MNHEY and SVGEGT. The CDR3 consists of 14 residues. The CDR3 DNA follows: TGTGCCAGCAGTTACAATAGTGGTCATCAGCCCCAGCATTTT. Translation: CASSYNSGHQPQHF.

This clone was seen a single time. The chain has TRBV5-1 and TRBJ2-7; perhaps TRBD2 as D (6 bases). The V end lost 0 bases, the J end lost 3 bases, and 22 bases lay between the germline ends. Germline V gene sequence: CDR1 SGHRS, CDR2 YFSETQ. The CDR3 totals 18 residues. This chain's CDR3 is CASSLELAAKPTNYEQYF. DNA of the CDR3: TGCGCCAGCAGCTTGGAACTAGCTGCGAAACCAACTAACTACGAGCAGTACTTC.

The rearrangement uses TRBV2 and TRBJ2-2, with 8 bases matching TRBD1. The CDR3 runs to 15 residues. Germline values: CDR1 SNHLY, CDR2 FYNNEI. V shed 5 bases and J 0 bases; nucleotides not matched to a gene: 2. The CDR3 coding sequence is TGTGCCAGCAGTAGGACAGGGACGAACACCGGGGAGCTGTTTTTT. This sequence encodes CASSRTGTNTGELFF.

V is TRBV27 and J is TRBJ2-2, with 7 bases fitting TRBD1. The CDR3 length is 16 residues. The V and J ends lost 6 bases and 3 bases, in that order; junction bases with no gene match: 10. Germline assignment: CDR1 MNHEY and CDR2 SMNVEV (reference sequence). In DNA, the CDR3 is TGTGCCAGCAGACCGGCAGGGGGTTTCCACACCGGGGAGCTGTTTTTT. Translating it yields CASRPAGGFHTGELFF.

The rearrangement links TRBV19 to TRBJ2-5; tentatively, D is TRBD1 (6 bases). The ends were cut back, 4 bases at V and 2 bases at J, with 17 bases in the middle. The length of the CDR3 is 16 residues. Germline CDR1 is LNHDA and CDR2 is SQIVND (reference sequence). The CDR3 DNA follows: TGTGCCAGTAGTAAAAATTCAGGGGTTCGGCAAGAGACCCAGTACTTC. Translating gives CASSKNSGVRQETQYF.

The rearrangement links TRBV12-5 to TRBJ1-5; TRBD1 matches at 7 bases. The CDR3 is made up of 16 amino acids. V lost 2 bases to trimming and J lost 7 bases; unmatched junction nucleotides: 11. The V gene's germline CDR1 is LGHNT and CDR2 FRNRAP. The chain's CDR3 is CASGLPQQGRYQPQHF. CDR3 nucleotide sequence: TGTGCTAGTGGTTTGCCCCAACAGGGGCGGTACCAGCCCCAGCATTTT. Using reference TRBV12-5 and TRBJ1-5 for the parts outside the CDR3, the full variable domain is DARVTQTPRHKVTEMGQEVTMRCQPILGHNTVFWYRQTMMQGLELLAYFRNRAPLDDSGMPKDRFSAEMPDATLATLKIQPSEPRDSAVYFCASGLPQQGRYQPQHFGDGTRLSIL.

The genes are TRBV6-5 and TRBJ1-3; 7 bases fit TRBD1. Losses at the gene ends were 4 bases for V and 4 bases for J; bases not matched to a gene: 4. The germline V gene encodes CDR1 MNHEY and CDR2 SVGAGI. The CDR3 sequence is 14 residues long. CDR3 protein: CASSSDRRGNTIYF. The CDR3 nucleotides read TGTGCCAGCAGTTCGGACAGGCGGGGAAACACCATATATTTT.

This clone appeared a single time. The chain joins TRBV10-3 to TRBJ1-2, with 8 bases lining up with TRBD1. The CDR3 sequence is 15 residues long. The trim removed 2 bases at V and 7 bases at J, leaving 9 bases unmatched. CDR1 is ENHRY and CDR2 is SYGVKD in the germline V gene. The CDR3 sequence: CAISEGGQGHGGYTF. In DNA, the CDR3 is TGTGCCATCAGTGAGGGAGGACAGGGACACGGTGGCTACACCTTC.

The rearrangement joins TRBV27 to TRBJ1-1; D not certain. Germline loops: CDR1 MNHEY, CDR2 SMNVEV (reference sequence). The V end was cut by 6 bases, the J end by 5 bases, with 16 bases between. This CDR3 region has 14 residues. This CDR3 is CASSPFAWRTEAFF. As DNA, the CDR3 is TGTGCCAGCAGCCCCTTTGCCTGGAGGACTGAAGCTTTCTTT.

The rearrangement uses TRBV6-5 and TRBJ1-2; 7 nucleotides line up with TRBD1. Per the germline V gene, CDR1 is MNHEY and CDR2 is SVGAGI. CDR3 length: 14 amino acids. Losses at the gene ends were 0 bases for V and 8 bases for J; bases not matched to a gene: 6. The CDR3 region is CASSYSVTGQGYTF. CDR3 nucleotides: TGTGCCAGCAGTTACTCCGTGACAGGGCAGGGCTACACCTTC.

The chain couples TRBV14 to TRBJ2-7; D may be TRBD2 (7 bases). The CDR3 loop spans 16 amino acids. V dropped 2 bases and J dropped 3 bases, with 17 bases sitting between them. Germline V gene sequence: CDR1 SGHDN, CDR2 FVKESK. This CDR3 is CASSQCYGGPVYEQYF. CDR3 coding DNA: TGTGCCAGCAGCCAATGTTACGGGGGGCCTGTCTACGAGCAGTACTTC.

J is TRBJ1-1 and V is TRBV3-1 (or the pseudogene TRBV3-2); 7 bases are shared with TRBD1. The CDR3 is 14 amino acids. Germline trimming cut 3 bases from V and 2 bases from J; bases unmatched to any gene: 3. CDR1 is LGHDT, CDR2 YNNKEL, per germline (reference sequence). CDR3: CASSHGDRNTEAFF. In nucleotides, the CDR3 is TGTGCCAGCAGCCACGGGGACAGAAACACTGAAGCTTTCTTT.

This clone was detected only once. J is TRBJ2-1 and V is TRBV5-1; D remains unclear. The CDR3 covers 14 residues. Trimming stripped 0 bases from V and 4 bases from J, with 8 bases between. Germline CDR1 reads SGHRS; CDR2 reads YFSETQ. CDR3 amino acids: CASSLDPTYNEQFF. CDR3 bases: TGCGCCAGCAGCTTGGATCCGACTTACAATGAGCAGTTCTTC.

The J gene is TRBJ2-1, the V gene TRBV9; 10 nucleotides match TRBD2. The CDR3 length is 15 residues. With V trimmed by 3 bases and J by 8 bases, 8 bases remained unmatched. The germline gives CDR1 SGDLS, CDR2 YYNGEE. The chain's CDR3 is CASSARGTSVYEQFF. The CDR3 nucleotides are TGTGCCAGCAGCGCGAGAGGGACTAGCGTCTATGAGCAGTTCTTC.

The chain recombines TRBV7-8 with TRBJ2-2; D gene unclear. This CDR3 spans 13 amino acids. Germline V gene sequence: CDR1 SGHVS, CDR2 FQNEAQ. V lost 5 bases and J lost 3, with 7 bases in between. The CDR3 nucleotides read TGTGCCAGCAGCATTATTGACACCGGGGAGCTGTTTTTT. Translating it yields CASSIIDTGELFF.

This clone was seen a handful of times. CDR3 DNA sequence: TGCGCCAGCAGCTTTCGGGTCAGAGGTAATTCACCCCTCCACTTT. It translates to CASSFRVRGNSPLHF. The chain recombines TRBV5-1 with TRBJ1-6; D gene uncertain. Trimming removed 2 bases from V and 6 bases from J, with 12 bases in between. The CDR3 extends over 15 amino acids. Germline CDR1 reads SGHRS; CDR2 reads YFSETQ.

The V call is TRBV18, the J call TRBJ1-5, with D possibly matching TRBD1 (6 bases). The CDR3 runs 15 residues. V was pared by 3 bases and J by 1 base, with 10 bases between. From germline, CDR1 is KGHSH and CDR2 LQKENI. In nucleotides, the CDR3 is TGTGCCAGCTCACCGGACAGACCAAGCAATCAGCCCCAGCATTTT. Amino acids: CASSPDRPSNQPQHF. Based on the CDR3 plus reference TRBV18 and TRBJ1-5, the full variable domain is NAGVMQNPRHLVRRRGQEARLRCSPMKGHSHVYWYRQLPEEGLKFMVYLQKENIIDESGMPKERFSAEFPKEGPSILRIQQVVRGDSAAYFCASSPDRPSNQPQHFGDGTRLSIL.

CDR3 nucleotides: TGTGCCAGCACCCGAGGGAGGGCCCTCTTTGCTGGAAACACCATATATTTT. Its translation: CASTRGRALFAGNTIYF. The chain uses TRBV5-8 and TRBJ1-3, with D hard to call. CDR1 SGHTS and CDR2 YDEGEE come from the germline V gene. V shed 6 bases and J shed 2 bases, with 21 bases lying between them. The CDR3 is 17 residues long.

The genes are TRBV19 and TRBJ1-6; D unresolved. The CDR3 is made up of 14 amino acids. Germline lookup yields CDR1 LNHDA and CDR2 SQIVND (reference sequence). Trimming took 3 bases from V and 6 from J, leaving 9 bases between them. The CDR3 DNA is TGTGCCAGTAGTATTACCCGGTCTAATTCACCCCTCCACTTT. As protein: CASSITRSNSPLHF.

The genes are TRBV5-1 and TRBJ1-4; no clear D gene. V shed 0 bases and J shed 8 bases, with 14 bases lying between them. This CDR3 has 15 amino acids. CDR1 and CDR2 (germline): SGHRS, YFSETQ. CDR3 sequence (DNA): TGCGCCAGCAGCTTGGCGGGGAGTTCCGGGGAAAAACTGTTTTTT. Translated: CASSLAGSSGEKLFF.